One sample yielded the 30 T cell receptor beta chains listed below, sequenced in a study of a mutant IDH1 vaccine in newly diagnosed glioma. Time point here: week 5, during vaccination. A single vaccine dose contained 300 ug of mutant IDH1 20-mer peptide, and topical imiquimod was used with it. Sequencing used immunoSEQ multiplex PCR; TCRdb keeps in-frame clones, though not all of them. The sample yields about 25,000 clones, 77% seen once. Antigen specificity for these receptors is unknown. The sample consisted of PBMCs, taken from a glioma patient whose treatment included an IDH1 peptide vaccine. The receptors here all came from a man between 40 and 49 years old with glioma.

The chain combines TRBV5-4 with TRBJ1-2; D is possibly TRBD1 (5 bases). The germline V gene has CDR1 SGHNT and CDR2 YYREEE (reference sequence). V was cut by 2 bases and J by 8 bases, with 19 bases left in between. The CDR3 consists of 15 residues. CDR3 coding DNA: TGTGCCAGCAGCTTATACTCTGTCAGGGCCAACGGCTACACCTTC. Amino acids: CASSLYSVRANGYTF. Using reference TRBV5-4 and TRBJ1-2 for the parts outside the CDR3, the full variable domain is ETGVTQSPTHLIKTRGQQVTLRCSSQSGHNTVSWYQQALGQGPQFIFQYYREEENGRGNFPPRFSGLQFPNYSSELNVNALELDDSALYLCASSLYSVRANGYTFGSGTRLTVV.

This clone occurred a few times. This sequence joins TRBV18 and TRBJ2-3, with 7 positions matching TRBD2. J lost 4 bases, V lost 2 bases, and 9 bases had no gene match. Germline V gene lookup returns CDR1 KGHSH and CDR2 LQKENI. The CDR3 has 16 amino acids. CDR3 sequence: CASSPGGGLVADTQYF. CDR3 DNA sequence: TGTGCCAGCTCACCAGGGGGAGGGCTGGTCGCAGATACGCAGTATTTT.

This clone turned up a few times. The CDR3 DNA follows: TGTGCCAGCAGCTTAGTGACAGGATGGTCCGGGGAGCTGTTTTTT. This encodes CASSLVTGWSGELFF. This chain uses TRBV7-9 with TRBJ2-2; D possibly corresponds to TRBD1 (6 bases). The CDR3 is made up of 15 amino acids. V was trimmed by 1 base and J by 6 bases, leaving 12 bases between them. CDR1 is SEHNR, CDR2 FQNEAQ, per germline (reference sequence).

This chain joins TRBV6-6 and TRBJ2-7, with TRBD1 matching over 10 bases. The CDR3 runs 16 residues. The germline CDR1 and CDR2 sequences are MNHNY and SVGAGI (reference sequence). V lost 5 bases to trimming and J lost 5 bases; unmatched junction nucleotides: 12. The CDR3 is CASSAVGTGDSDEQYV. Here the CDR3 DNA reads TGTGCCAGCAGTGCAGTAGGGACAGGGGATAGTGACGAGCAGTACGTC.

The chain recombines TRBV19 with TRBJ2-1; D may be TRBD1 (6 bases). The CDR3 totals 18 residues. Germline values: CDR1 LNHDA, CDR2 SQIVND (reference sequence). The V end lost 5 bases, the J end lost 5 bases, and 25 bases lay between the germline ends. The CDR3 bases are TGTGCCAGTAGTCCCACCCCTCCAGGACAGAGCTCGGACAATGAGCAGTTCTTC. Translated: CASSPTPPGQSSDNEQFF.

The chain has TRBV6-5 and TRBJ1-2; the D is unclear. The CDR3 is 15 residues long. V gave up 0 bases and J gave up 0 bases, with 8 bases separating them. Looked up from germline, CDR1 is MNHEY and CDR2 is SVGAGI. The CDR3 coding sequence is TGTGCCAGCAGTTACTCAAGGGTAACTAACTATGGCTACACCTTC. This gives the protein CASSYSRVTNYGYTF.

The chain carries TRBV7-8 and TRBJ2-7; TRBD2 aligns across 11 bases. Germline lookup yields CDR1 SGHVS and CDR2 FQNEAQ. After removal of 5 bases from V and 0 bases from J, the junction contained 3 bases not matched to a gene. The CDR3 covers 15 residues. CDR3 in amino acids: CASSPGTSGSYEQYV. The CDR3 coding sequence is TGTGCCAGCAGCCCCGGGACTAGCGGCTCCTACGAGCAGTACGTC.

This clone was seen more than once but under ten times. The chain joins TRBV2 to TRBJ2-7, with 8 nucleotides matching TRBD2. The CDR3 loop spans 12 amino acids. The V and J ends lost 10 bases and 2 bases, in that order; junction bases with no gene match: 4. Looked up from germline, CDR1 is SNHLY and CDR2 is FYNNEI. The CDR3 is CATSGSAYEQYV. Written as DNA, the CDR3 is TGTGCCACAAGCGGGAGCGCCTACGAGCAGTACGTC.

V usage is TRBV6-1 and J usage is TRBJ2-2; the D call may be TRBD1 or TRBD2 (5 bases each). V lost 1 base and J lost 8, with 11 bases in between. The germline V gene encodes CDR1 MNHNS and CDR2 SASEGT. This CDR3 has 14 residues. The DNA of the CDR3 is TGTGCCAGCAGTGAAGAGAGGGGTCGAGGGGAGCTGTTTTTT. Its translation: CASSEERGRGELFF.

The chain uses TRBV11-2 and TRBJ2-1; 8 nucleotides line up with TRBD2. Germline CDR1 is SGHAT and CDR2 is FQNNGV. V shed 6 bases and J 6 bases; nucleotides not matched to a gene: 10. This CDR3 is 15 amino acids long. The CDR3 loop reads CASRLGGELGNEQFF. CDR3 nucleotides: TGTGCCAGCAGACTCGGGGGGGAGCTCGGCAATGAGCAGTTCTTC.

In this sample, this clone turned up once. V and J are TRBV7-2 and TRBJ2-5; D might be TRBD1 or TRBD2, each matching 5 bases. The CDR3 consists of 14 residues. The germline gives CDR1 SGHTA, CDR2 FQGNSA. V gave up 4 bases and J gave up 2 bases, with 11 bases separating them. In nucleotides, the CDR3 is TGTGCCAGCAGCTCGGGACCGGCTCAAGAGACCCAGTACTTC. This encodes CASSSGPAQETQYF.

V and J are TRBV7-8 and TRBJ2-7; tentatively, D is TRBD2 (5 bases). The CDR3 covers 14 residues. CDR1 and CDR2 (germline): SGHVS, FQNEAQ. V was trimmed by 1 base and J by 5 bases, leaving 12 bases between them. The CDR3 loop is CASSLVGLGDEQYV. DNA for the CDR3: TGTGCCAGCAGCTTAGTGGGTCTCGGGGACGAGCAGTACGTC.

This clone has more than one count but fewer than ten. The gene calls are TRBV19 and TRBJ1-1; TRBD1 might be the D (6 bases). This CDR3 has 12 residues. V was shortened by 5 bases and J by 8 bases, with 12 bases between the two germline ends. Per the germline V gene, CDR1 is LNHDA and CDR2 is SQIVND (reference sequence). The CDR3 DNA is TGTGCCAGTAGTCAGGGGCGCCTGGAAGCTTTCTTT. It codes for CASSQGRLEAFF.

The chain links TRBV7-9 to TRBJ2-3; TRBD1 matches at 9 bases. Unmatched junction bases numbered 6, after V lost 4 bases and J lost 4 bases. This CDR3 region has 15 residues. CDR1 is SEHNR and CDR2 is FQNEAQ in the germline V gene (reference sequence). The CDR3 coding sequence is TGTGCCAGCAGCTCATACAGGGGGCGCGCAGATACGCAGTATTTT. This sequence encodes CASSSYRGRADTQYF. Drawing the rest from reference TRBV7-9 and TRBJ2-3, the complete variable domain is DTGVSQNPRHKITKRGQNVTFRCDPISEHNRLYWYRQTLGQGPEFLTYFQNEAQLEKSRLLSDRFSAERPKGSFSTLEIQRTEQGDSAMYLCASSSYRGRADTQYFGPGTRLTVL.

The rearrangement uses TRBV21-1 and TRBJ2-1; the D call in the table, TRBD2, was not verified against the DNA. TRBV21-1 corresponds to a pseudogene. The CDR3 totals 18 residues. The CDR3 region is CASSQEGTSGRSSNEQFF. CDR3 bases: TGTGCCAGCAGCCAAGAGGGGACTAGCGGGAGGTCAAGCAATGAGCAGTTCTTC.

In nucleotides, the CDR3 is TGTGCCAGCAGTCCGACAGGGGGGTGGGACGAAAAACTGTTTTTT. This encodes CASSPTGGWDEKLFF. The rearrangement uses TRBV27 and TRBJ1-4; 9 bases map to TRBD1. The CDR3 contains 15 residues. Per the germline V gene, CDR1 is MNHEY and CDR2 is SMNVEV (reference sequence). V lost 5 bases, J lost 8 bases, and 9 bases stayed unmatched.

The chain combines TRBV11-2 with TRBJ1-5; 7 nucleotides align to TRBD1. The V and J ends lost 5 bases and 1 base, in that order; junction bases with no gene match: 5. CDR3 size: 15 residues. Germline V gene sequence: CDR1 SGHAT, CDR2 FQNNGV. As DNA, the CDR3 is TGTGCCAGCAGCGCGACAGGGTCCAGCAATCAGCCCCAGCATTTT. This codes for CASSATGSSNQPQHF.

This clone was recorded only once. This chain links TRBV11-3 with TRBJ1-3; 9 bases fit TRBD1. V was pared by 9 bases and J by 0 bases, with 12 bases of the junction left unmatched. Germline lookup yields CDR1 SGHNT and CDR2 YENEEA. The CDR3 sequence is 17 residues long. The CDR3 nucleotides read TGTGCCAGTGGACCGGGACAGGGTGACAGCTCTGGAAACACCATATATTTT. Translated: CASGPGQGDSSGNTIYF.

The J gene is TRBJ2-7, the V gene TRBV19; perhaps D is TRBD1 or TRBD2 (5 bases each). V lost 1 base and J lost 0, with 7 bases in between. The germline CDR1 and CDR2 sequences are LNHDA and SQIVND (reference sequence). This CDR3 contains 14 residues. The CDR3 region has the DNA TGTGCCAGTAGTATAGCAGGGAGCTCCTACGAGCAGTACTTC. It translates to CASSIAGSSYEQYF.

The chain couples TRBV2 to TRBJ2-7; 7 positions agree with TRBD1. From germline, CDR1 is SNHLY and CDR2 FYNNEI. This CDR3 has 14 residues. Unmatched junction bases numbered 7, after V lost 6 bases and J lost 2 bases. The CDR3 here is CASSPPGQPYEQYF. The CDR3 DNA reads TGTGCCAGCAGCCCCCCGGGACAGCCCTACGAGCAGTACTTC.

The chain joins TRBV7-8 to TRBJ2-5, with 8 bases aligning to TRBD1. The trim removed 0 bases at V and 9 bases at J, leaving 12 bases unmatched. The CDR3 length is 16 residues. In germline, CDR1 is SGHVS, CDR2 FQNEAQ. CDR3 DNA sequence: TGTGCCAGCAGCTTAGCGCTGGGGACAGGCGAGCTGGCCCAGTACTTC. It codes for CASSLALGTGELAQYF.

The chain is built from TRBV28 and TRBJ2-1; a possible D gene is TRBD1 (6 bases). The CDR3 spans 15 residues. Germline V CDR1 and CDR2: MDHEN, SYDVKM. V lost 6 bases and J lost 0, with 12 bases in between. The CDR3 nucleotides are TGTGCCAGCAGCAACAGGGAGATCTCCTACAATGAGCAGTTCTTC. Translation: CASSNREISYNEQFF.

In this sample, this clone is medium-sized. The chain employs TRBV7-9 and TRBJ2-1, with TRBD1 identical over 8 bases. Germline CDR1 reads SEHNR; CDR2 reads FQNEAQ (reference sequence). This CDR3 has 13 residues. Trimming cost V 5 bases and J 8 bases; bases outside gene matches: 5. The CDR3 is CASSQGASDEQFF. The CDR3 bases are TGTGCCAGCAGCCAGGGGGCTAGCGATGAGCAGTTCTTC.

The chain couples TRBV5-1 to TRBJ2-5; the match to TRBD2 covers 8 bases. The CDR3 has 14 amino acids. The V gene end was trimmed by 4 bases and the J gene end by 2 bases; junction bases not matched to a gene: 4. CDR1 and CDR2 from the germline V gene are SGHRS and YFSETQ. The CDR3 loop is CASSDGGVQETQYF. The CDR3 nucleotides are TGCGCCAGCAGCGACGGGGGGGTTCAAGAGACCCAGTACTTC. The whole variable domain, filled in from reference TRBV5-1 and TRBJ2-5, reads KAGVTQTPRYLIKTRGQQVTLSCSPISGHRSVSWYQQTPGQGLQFLFEYFSETQRNKGNFPGRFSGRQFSNSRSEMNVSTLELGDSALYLCASSDGGVQETQYFGPGTRLLVL.

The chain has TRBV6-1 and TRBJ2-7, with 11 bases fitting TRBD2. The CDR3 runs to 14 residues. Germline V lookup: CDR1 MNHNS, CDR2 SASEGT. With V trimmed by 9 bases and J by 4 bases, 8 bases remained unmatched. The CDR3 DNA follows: TGTGCCAGTCACACTAGCGGGAGCTGGTACGAGCAGTACTTC. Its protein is CASHTSGSWYEQYF.

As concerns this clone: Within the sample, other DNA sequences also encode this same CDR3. The CDR3 is CASSGQVNQPQHF. Written as DNA, the CDR3 is TGTGCCAGTAGTGGGCAAGTGAATCAGCCCCAGCATTTT. The V call is TRBV19, the J call TRBJ1-5; D not resolved. The V end lost 5 bases, the J end lost 4 bases, and 9 bases lay between the germline ends. This CDR3 is 13 amino acids long. Germline V gives CDR1 LNHDA, CDR2 SQIVND (reference sequence).

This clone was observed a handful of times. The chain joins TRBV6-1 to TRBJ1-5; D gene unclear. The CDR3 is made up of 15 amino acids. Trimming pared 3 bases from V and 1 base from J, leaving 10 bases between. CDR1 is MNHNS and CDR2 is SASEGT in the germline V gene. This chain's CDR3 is CASSDNPFSNQPQHF. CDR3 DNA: TGTGCCAGCAGTGACAATCCATTCAGCAATCAGCCCCAGCATTTT.

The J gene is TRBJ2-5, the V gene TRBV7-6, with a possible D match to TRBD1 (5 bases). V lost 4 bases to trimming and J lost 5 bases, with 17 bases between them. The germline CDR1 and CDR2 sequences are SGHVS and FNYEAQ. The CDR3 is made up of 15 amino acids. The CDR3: CASSYPRVYKETQYF. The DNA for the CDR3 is TGTGCCAGCAGCTACCCCAGGGTGTACAAGGAGACCCAGTACTTC.

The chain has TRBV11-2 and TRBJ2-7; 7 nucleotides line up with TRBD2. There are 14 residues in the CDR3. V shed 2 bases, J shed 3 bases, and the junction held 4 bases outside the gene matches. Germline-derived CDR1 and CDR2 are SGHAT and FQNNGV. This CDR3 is CASSLIPGGYEQYF. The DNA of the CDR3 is TGTGCCAGCAGCTTAATCCCGGGGGGCTACGAGCAGTACTTC.

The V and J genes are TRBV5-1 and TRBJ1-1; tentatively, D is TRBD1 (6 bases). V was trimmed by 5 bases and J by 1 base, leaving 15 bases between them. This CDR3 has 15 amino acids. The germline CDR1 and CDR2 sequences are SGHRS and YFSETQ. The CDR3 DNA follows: TGCGCCAGCAGATATGTCCCGGGACAGAACACTGAAGCTTTCTTT. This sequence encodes CASRYVPGQNTEAFF. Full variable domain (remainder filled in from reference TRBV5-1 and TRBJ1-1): KAGVTQTPRYLIKTRGQQVTLSCSPISGHRSVSWYQQTPGQGLQFLFEYFSETQRNKGNFPGRFSGRQFSNSRSEMNVSTLELGDSALYLCASRYVPGQNTEAFFGQGTRLTVV.